This paragraph reports one T cell receptor (beta chain). The antigen is undetermined. Each sample provided at least 6 micrograms of extracted total RNA. This sample stems from a study of blood T cells in healthy people across ages. Germline V gene data show CDR1 as SGHRS and CDR2 as YFSETQ. V was pared by 2 bases and J by 4 bases, with 7 bases of the junction left unmatched. CDR3 length equals 16 residues. A second PCR of 7 to 11 cycles used a sample-barcoded 5' primer and a J-beta primer mix. Samples each returned at least 2.5 million CDR3-containing paired-end reads. TCRdb reprocessed the 5' RACE reads with MiXCR, giving one entry per CDR3 protein. The table records over 1.5 million distinct CDR3 sequences, around 50% of them present only once. Study observations and caveats: Diversity of TCR beta per million T cells declined in a roughly linear way with age.

Sequenced input: blood. The origin of this receptor is a middle-aged woman in good health. This chain joins TRBV5-1 and TRBJ2-1, with 9 nucleotides matching TRBD2. The CDR3 region is CASSLVPGLAYNEQFF. The CDR3, as DNA: TGCGCCAGCAGCTTAGTGCCGGGACTAGCTTACAATGAGCAGTTCTTC.